This T cell receptor beta chain is drawn from a study of blood T cell repertoires in COVID-19. Across the study: The United States, Italy and Spain provided the acute and convalescent COVID-19 samples. The cDNA or gDNA used as material had been derived from T cells, B-cell-depleted T cells, or PBMCs.

V shed 3 bases and J 4 bases; nucleotides not matched to a gene: 1. The CDR3 has 13 amino acids. Germline V lookup: CDR1 SGHRS, CDR2 YFSETQ. In the source study's methods: Reference gene primer amplification in the assay estimated nucleated cell counts. Measured with immunoSEQ multiplex PCR; TCRdb has only the in-frame clones, and not every one. V and J calls and clone size are those listed in that table; D and trimming were worked out from the DNA. Of roughly 320,000 clones in the sample, around nine tenths were seen once. This TCR was sampled from a woman aged 25 to 39 with COVID-19, enrolled during active disease. The chain links TRBV5-1 to TRBJ1-3; 7 bases align to TRBD1. Sample: peripheral blood. The DNA for the CDR3 is TGCGCCAGCAGCTCGGGACAGGGAAACACCATATATTTT. This codes for CASSSGQGNTIYF.